This T cell receptor beta chain was found in a study of blood T cell repertoires in COVID-19. Study context: Sources were T cells, B-cell-depleted T cells, or PBMCs; the material itself was cDNA or gDNA.

Donors of Cohort 3 who recovered were those that had two negative PCRs, clearance, or symptom resolution. From germline, CDR1 is SEHNR and CDR2 FQNEAQ (reference sequence). V shed 5 bases and J shed 4 bases, with 12 bases lying between them. This CDR3 region has 14 residues. Some clones are missing from TCRdb's copy, which holds only in-frame ones; the method was immunoSEQ multiplex PCR. The table includes about 190,000 clones, around 84% detected once. The TCR sequence derives from a woman in her 30s who had recovered from COVID-19. V usage is TRBV7-9 and J usage is TRBJ1-5; D is perhaps TRBD1 (6 bases). The sample taken for sequencing was PBMCs or T cells enriched from blood (not recorded which). The CDR3 bases are TGTGCCAGCAGCGTACAGGGTTCTAATCAGCCCCAGCATTTT. Encoded protein: CASSVQGSNQPQHF.